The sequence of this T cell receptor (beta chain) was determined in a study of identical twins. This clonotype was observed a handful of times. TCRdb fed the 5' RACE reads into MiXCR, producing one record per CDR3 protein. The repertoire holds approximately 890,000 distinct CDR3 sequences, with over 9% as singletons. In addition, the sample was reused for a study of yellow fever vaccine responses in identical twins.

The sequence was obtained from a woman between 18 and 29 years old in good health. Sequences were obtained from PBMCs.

The CDR3 loop reads CASSQGILAGVSYEQYF. For the CDR3, the DNA is TGCGCCAGCAGCCAGGGCATACTAGCGGGGGTCTCCTACGAGCAGTACTTC. The chain uses TRBV4-1 and TRBJ2-7; TRBD2 matches at 11 bases. V lost 3 bases to trimming and J lost 0 bases; unmatched junction nucleotides: 7. The CDR3 runs 17 residues. CDR1 is MGHRA and CDR2 is YSYEKL in the germline V gene.